This is a list of T cell receptor beta chains from one sample in a study of cytomegalovirus exposure and HLA in healthy donors. The table came from immunoSEQ multiplex PCR; TCRdb's copy has only in-frame clones and leaves some out. The sample holds more than 150,000 clones; roughly 87% are singletons and the top ten take around 0.21%. Sample: PBMCs. These receptor sequences come from a girl in the first two years of life in good health and CMV-seronegative. CDR3s include the opening cysteine and the closing phenylalanine or tryptophan. A D gene is named only where the DNA matches it firmly. The size field is filled for only some rows; it gives once, few, many or a size class.

D	V	J	size	CDR3	DNA
.	TRBV4-1	TRBJ1-2	.	CASSQALPGHLKNERYGYTF	TGCGCCAGCAGCCAAGCCCTGCCAGGGCATTTGAAGAACGAACGCTATGGCTACACCTTC
TRBD1	TRBV29-1	TRBJ2-5	.	CSVDVTGGRETQYF	TGCAGCGTTGACGTGACAGGGGGCCGGGAGACCCAGTACTTC
TRBD1	TRBV18	TRBJ1-1	.	CASSPHEDRGFRTEAFF	TGTGCCAGCTCACCTCATGAGGACAGGGGGTTCCGAACTGAAGCTTTCTTT
TRBD1	TRBV5-3	TRBJ1-5	.	CARSPQTGVRTWQGNQPQHF	TGTGCCAGAAGCCCTCAGACAGGGGTAAGGACGTGGCAAGGGAATCAGCCCCAGCATTTT
TRBD1	TRBV4-1	TRBJ1-2	.	CASSQQGADGYTF	TGCGCCAGCAGCCAACAGGGGGCCGATGGCTACACCTTC
.	TRBV10-2	TRBJ1-2	.	CASSDTFNYGYTF	TGCGCCAGCAGTGACACTTTCAACTATGGCTACACCTTC
.	TRBV10-3	TRBJ2-7	once	CAIRGQGSSYEQYF	TGTGCCATCCGGGGACAAGGGAGCTCCTACGAGCAGTACTTC
TRBD1	TRBV28	TRBJ1-4	.	CASSFSGQARNEKLFF	TGTGCCAGCAGTTTTTCAGGACAGGCCCGAAATGAAAAACTGTTTTTT
TRBD1	TRBV19	TRBJ1-2	.	CASSGGQGVSVGYGYTF	TGTGCCAGTAGCGGGGGACAGGGGGTCTCGGTGGGCTATGGCTACACCTTC
TRBD1	TRBV7-8	TRBJ2-5	.	CASSPHGTGNAFQETQYF	TGTGCCAGCAGCCCCCACGGGACAGGGAACGCGTTCCAAGAGACCCAGTACTTC
.	TRBV4-2	TRBJ2-3	.	CASRAGGSTDTQYF	TGTGCCAGCAGAGCCGGCGGTAGCACAGATACGCAGTATTTT
TRBD1	TRBV5-4	TRBJ1-1	few	CASSLEPDREDTEAFF	TGTGCCAGCAGCTTGGAACCGGACAGGGAAGACACTGAAGCTTTCTTT
.	TRBV6-5	TRBJ2-3	.	CASSYYARVSADTQYF	TGTGCCAGCAGTTACTATGCCAGGGTCTCCGCTGATACGCAGTATTTT
TRBD2	TRBV6-4	TRBJ2-2	.	CASKDRTSGRIANTGELFF	TGTGCCAGCAAAGACAGGACTAGCGGGAGAATCGCGAACACCGGGGAGCTGTTTTTT
.	TRBV9	TRBJ2-1	.	CASSLTSNNEQFF	TGTGCCAGCAGCCTCACTAGTAACAATGAGCAGTTCTTC
.	TRBV11-3	TRBJ2-7	.	CASSLWTGSSYEQYF	TGTGCCAGCAGCTTATGGACGGGGTCCTCCTACGAGCAGTACTTC
.	TRBV5-8	TRBJ1-5	once	CASSFSGYRNQPQHF	TGTGCCAGCAGCTTCTCCGGGTACCGCAATCAGCCCCAGCATTTT
.	TRBV10-1	TRBJ2-5	.	CASSESIGGDRNF	TGCGCCAGCAGTGAGTCGATTGGGGGCGACAGGAACTTC
.	TRBV30	TRBJ1-2	.	CAWSPGGYGYTF	TGTGCCTGGAGTCCGGGGGGTTATGGCTACACCTTC
.	TRBV5-1	TRBJ2-4	.	CASSFTTLAKNIQYF	TGCGCCAGCAGCTTCACTACCCTAGCCAAAAACATTCAGTACTTC
TRBD2	TRBV18	TRBJ2-1	.	CASSPREGYNEQFF	TGTGCCAGCTCACCGAGGGAGGGCTACAATGAGCAGTTCTTC
.	TRBV7-6	TRBJ2-7	.	CASSLAGQSYEQYF	TGTGCCAGCAGCTTAGCGGGGCAATCCTACGAGCAGTACTTC
TRBD2	TRBV15	TRBJ2-2	.	CATSRPDAGGPGELFF	TGTGCCACCAGCAGGCCGGATGCGGGAGGACCCGGGGAGCTGTTTTTT
TRBD1	TRBV7-9	TRBJ1-6	.	CASSRGQAEDSPLHF	TGTGCCAGCAGCCGCGGACAGGCGGAAGATTCACCCCTCCACTTT
TRBD2	TRBV30	TRBJ2-4	.	CAWSPGTSMYMVVGAKNIQYF	TGTGCCTGGAGCCCCGGGACTAGCATGTACATGGTTGTAGGAGCCAAAAACATTCAGTACTTC
.	TRBV9	TRBJ2-2	.	CASSDRQTNTGELFF	TGTGCCAGCAGCGACCGACAAACGAACACCGGGGAGCTGTTTTTT
.	TRBV28	TRBJ1-2	.	CASSLVTGTYGYTF	TGTGCCAGCAGTTTGGTTACAGGAACCTATGGCTACACCTTC
TRBD2	TRBV9	TRBJ2-1	.	CASSVGVAGSYGEQFF	TGTGCCAGCAGCGTAGGAGTAGCGGGTAGTTACGGTGAGCAGTTCTTC